Listed here are 13 T cell receptor beta chains from one sample, sequenced in a study of metastatic and nonmetastatic thyroid tumors. No treatment of any kind had been given to any patient before thyroid surgery. TCRdb re-called clones from the PCR reads using MiXCR. The sample shows about 70,000 clones, roughly 18% of them seen only once. What was sequenced was blood. These receptors all come from a female donor with papillary thyroid cancer or a benign thyroid nodule (not recorded which). Some clones in this sample may be carry-over from other donors' samples.

This clone was seen at least ten times. The V gene is TRBV10-3, the J gene TRBJ1-2; a weak D match, TRBD1 (6 bases). Trimming removed 0 bases at V and 5 bases at J, with 10 bases between. The CDR3 extends over 14 amino acids. Germline V gene data show CDR1 as ENHRY and CDR2 as SYGVKD. The CDR3 coding sequence is TGTGCCATCAGTGAGTCCGGACAGCAGTATGGCTACACCTTC. Protein sequence: CAISESGQQYGYTF.

This clone was seen repeatedly, ten times or more. One base away lies a much larger clone, so this may be a sequencing read error. CDR3 loop: CAGSASANYGYTF. The CDR3 bases are TGTGCCGGTAGTGCATCTGCTAACTATGGCTACACCTTC. V and J are TRBV19 and TRBJ1-2; D is uncertain. The CDR3 loop spans 13 amino acids. From germline, CDR1 is LNHDA and CDR2 SQIVND (reference sequence).

This clone was seen ten or more times. The rearrangement links TRBV7-6 to TRBJ1-6, with D tentatively TRBD1 (5 bases). Per germline, CDR1 SGHVS and CDR2 FNYEAQ. With 6 bases removed from V and 7 bases from J, the gap between germline ends came to 13 bases. The CDR3 totals 14 residues. In DNA, the CDR3 is TGTGCCAGCAGACCCGGGACGGGGAATTCACCCCTCCACTTT. This sequence encodes CASRPGTGNSPLHF. Full variable domain (outside the CDR3, taken from reference TRBV7-6 and TRBJ1-6): GAGVSQSPRYKVTKRGQDVALRCDPISGHVSLYWYRQALGQGPEFLTYFNYEAQQDKSGLPNDRFSAERPEGSISTLTIQRTEQRDSAMYRCASRPGTGNSPLHFGNGTRLTVT.

This clone was detected many times. CDR3 amino acids: CASSLGRTYEQYF. DNA for the CDR3: TGTGCCAGCAGTTTAGGACGAACCTACGAGCAGTACTTC. The chain links TRBV27 to TRBJ2-7, with unresolved D. The CDR3 length is 13 residues. Trimming took 2 bases from V and 2 from J, leaving 7 bases between them. CDR1 and CDR2 from the germline V gene are MNHEY and SMNVEV (reference sequence).

This clone was counted ten times or more. The chain joins TRBV3-1 to TRBJ2-2; no definite D call. Germline CDR1 reads LGHDT; CDR2 reads YNNKEL (reference sequence). CDR3 length: 14 residues. Trimming removed 4 bases at V and 1 base at J, with 7 bases between. The CDR3 here is CASSRGQNTGELFF. CDR3 nucleotide sequence: TGTGCCAGCAGCCGCGGCCAGAACACCGGGGAGCTGTTTTTT.

The CDR3 DNA follows: TGTGCCAGCAGCGTAGTGGGGGGAGGAGGGAACACCGGGGAGCTGTTTTTT. It specifies CASSVVGGGGNTGELFF. The chain couples TRBV9 to TRBJ2-2; possible D gene TRBD2, 6 bases. This CDR3 is built from 17 residues. Trimming removed 0 bases from V and 1 base from J, with 13 bases in between. The germline V gene has CDR1 SGDLS and CDR2 YYNGEE.

This clone has ten or more counts. Different DNA sequences within this sample yield the same CDR3. The chain combines TRBV6-1 with TRBJ2-2; D is possibly TRBD1 or TRBD2 (5 bases each). The length of the CDR3 is 15 residues. Germline loops: CDR1 MNHNS, CDR2 SASEGT. V shed 6 bases and J shed 6 bases, with 17 bases lying between them. CDR3: CASRKPPRDPGELFF. CDR3 in DNA: TGTGCCAGCAGGAAACCCCCCAGGGACCCCGGGGAGCTGTTTTTT.

The chain links TRBV18 to TRBJ1-1, with no clear D. Trimming stripped 2 bases from V and 2 bases from J, with 6 bases between. Germline V gene lookup returns CDR1 KGHSH and CDR2 LQKENI. The CDR3 loop spans 13 amino acids. CDR3 sequence reads: CASSPRINTEAFF. CDR3 coding DNA: TGTGCCAGCTCACCAAGGATAAACACTGAAGCTTTCTTT.

This clone showed up many times. This chain joins TRBV10-3 and TRBJ2-2, with a tentative D call TRBD2 (7 bases). Trimming pared 7 bases from V and 4 bases from J, leaving 13 bases between. In germline, CDR1 is ENHRY, CDR2 SYGVKD. The length of the CDR3 is 14 residues. The CDR3 loop is CAIKGGPGTGELFF. CDR3 nucleotide sequence: TGTGCCATCAAGGGGGGGCCTGGCACCGGGGAGCTGTTTTTT.

This clone has more than one count but fewer than ten. The genes are TRBV6-2 or TRBV6-3 and TRBJ2-7; D is perhaps TRBD1 (5 bases). There are 11 residues in the CDR3. Germline-derived CDR1 and CDR2 are MNHEY and SVGEGT. V was trimmed by 4 bases and J by 7 bases, leaving 8 bases between them. DNA of the CDR3: TGTGCCAGCAGTTCGTACAGGGAGCAGTACTTC. Encoded protein: CASSSYREQYF.

This clone was seen more than once but under ten times. The V gene is TRBV27, the J gene TRBJ2-5; tentative D call: TRBD2 (6 bases). The CDR3 runs to 15 residues. Between the trimmed V and J ends, which lost 7 bases and 5 bases, there was a span of 20 bases. CDR1 and CDR2 (germline): MNHEY, SMNVEV (reference sequence). Here the CDR3 DNA reads TGTGCCAGCACCCCACTAGCCGAAGGGTTTGAGACCCAGTACTTC. It specifies CASTPLAEGFETQYF.

This clone was seen many times. This chain connects TRBV11-1 to TRBJ1-4; no definite D call. Looked up from germline, CDR1 is SGHAT and CDR2 is FQDESV (reference sequence). Trimming removed 2 bases at V and 6 bases at J, with 7 bases between. The CDR3 has 13 residues. The CDR3 DNA sequence: TGTGCCAGCAGCTTATCGGCGGATGAAAAACTGTTTTTT. Translating it yields CASSLSADEKLFF.

This clone occurred many times. V usage is TRBV5-1 and J usage is TRBJ2-7; the D is unclear. V gave up 3 bases and J gave up 3 bases, with 13 bases separating them. Germline V gene data show CDR1 as SGHRS and CDR2 as YFSETQ. The CDR3 covers 14 residues. CDR3 sequence (DNA): TGCGCCAGCAGCTACGAATTGGAGCTCTACGAGCAGTACTTC. Its translation: CASSYELELYEQYF.